A single sample is the source of the 27 T cell receptor beta chains below, sequenced in a study of blood T cell repertoires in COVID-19. Method: immunoSEQ multiplex PCR; TCRdb's copy keeps in-frame clones and lacks some. The sample includes about 190,000 clones, 84% seen only once; the top ten take around 5.5%. The sample consisted of peripheral blood. All receptors derive from a woman aged 70-85 years with active or convalescent COVID-19.

V usage is TRBV3-1 (or the pseudogene TRBV3-2) and J usage is TRBJ2-1, with 12 bases matching TRBD2. The CDR3 spans 15 residues. Unmatched junction bases numbered 3, after V lost 1 base and J lost 8 bases. Germline V CDR1 and CDR2: LGHDT, YNNKEL (reference sequence). The CDR3 nucleotides read TGTGCCAGCAGCCAAGGACTAGCGGGAGTCCATGAGCAGTTCTTC. This gives the protein CASSQGLAGVHEQFF.

The V and J genes are TRBV18 and TRBJ1-1; D gene ambiguous. This CDR3 has 15 amino acids. The germline V gene has CDR1 KGHSH and CDR2 LQKENI. The V end lost 2 bases, the J end lost 3 bases, and 13 bases lay between the germline ends. In nucleotides, the CDR3 is TGTGCCAGCTCACCAACTTTTTACCGGGACACTGAAGCTTTCTTT. It translates to CASSPTFYRDTEAFF.

With respect to this clone: The junction shows a germline mismatch at one end, possibly a read error. This chain joins TRBV5-6 and TRBJ2-7; 13 bases are shared with TRBD2. From germline, CDR1 is SGHDT and CDR2 YYEEEE. The CDR3 covers 16 residues. The chain's CDR3 is CASSPRTSGRTGEQYF. The CDR3, as DNA: TGTGCCAGCAGCCCCCGGACTAGCGGGAGAACTGGAGAGCAATACTTC.

Concerning this clone itself: At one boundary the junction diverges from the germline segment, which might be a read error. The chain joins TRBV27 to TRBJ2-5; tentative D call: TRBD1 (6 bases). The CDR3 consists of 11 residues. CDR1 MNHEY and CDR2 SMNVEV come from the germline V gene (reference sequence). CDR3 residues: CASMRGTGYDF. CDR3 bases: TGTGCCAGCATGAGGGGGACGGGGTACGACTTC.

This clone was detected a few times. The CDR3 nucleotides read TGTGCCAGCAGCTCCGGATGGGACACTTACAATGAGCAGTTCTTC. It is translated as CASSSGWDTYNEQFF. The chain recombines TRBV7-9 with TRBJ2-1, with D perhaps matching TRBD1 (6 bases). The CDR3 runs to 15 residues. Germline V lookup: CDR1 SEHNR, CDR2 FQNEAQ (reference sequence). Trimming cost V 4 bases and J 4 bases, with 14 bases left between them. The full variable domain, with the rest looked up from reference TRBV7-9 and TRBJ2-1, is DTGVSQNPRHKITKRGQNVTFRCDPISEHNRLYWYRQTLGQGPEFLTYFQNEAQLEKSRLLSDRFSAERPKGSFSTLEIQRTEQGDSAMYLCASSSGWDTYNEQFFGPGTRLTVL.

The chain joins TRBV9 to TRBJ2-7, with 7 bases aligning to TRBD1. CDR1 is SGDLS, CDR2 YYNGEE, per germline. There are 14 residues in the CDR3. Germline trimming cut 4 bases from V and 3 bases from J; bases unmatched to any gene: 7. CDR3 in amino acids: CASSLRQGNYEQYF. In DNA, the CDR3 is TGTGCCAGCAGCCTGAGACAGGGAAACTACGAGCAGTACTTC.

The rearrangement uses TRBV23-1 and TRBJ2-3; the D gene is possibly TRBD2 (6 bases). TRBV23-1 is given ORF status, its function remaining uncertain. This CDR3 spans 15 amino acids. Trimming left V 4 bases short and J 2 bases short, with 13 bases between. This CDR3 reads CASSPPREDTDTQYF. DNA of the CDR3: TGCGCCAGCAGTCCCCCCAGGGAGGACACAGATACGCAGTATTTT.

This chain joins TRBV13 and TRBJ2-5; 8 bases line up with TRBD2. The CDR3 covers 16 residues. The V gene's germline CDR1 is PRHDT and CDR2 FYEKMQ (reference sequence). V lost 5 bases and J lost 1; bases outside the gene matches: 9. The CDR3, as DNA: TGTGCCAGCAGCACGGGACTAGACTTACTCCAAGAGACCCAGTACTTC. Translation: CASSTGLDLLQETQYF.

The chain combines TRBV20-1 with TRBJ2-1; D ambiguous. CDR1 DFQATT and CDR2 SNEGSKA come from the germline V gene (reference sequence). V lost 1 base to trimming and J lost 14 bases, with 12 bases between them. This CDR3 has 11 amino acids. As DNA, the CDR3 is TGCAGTGCTAGAGTTGGCAGATCCAAGTTCTTC. Translated, it gives CSARVGRSKFF.

This clone was detected once. The chain combines TRBV18 with TRBJ1-3; D is unresolved. The CDR3 totals 15 residues. From germline, CDR1 is KGHSH and CDR2 LQKENI. V shed 3 bases and J shed 0 bases, with 9 bases lying between them. CDR3 sequence: CASSPQVNSGNTIYF. CDR3 bases: TGTGCCAGCTCACCCCAGGTAAACTCTGGAAACACCATATATTTT. Drawing the rest from reference TRBV18 and TRBJ1-3, the complete variable domain is NAGVMQNPRHLVRRRGQEARLRCSPMKGHSHVYWYRQLPEEGLKFMVYLQKENIIDESGMPKERFSAEFPKEGPSILRIQQVVRGDSAAYFCASSPQVNSGNTIYFGEGSWLTVV.

This clone was detected only once. The chain recombines TRBV19 with TRBJ1-1; D perhaps matches TRBD1 (5 bases). Germline loops: CDR1 LNHDA, CDR2 SQIVND (reference sequence). The V and J ends lost 3 bases and 5 bases respectively, with 16 bases between them. CDR3 length: 15 residues. The CDR3 DNA reads as TGTGCCAGTAGTATGATTCAGGGATCGCGGACTGAAGCTTTCTTT. It specifies CASSMIQGSRTEAFF.

This sequence joins TRBV19 and TRBJ2-1; D unclear. This CDR3 is built from 13 residues. CDR1 is LNHDA and CDR2 is SQIVND in the germline V gene (reference sequence). Trimming stripped 5 bases from V and 0 bases from J, with 5 bases between. The CDR3 sequence is CASSYSSYNEQFF. The CDR3 region has the DNA TGTGCCAGTAGTTACAGCTCCTACAATGAGCAGTTCTTC.

The rearrangement links TRBV7-3 to TRBJ2-3; D is possibly TRBD2 (5 bases). Trimming left V 4 bases short and J 4 bases short, with 12 bases between. Germline V gene sequence: CDR1 SGHTA, CDR2 FQGTGA. The CDR3 loop spans 14 amino acids. The CDR3 DNA sequence: TGTGCCAGCAGCTCTGGAAGCGGCCCAGATACGCAGTATTTT. This codes for CASSSGSGPDTQYF.

The genes are TRBV5-1 and TRBJ2-7; TRBD1 matches 9 bases. In germline, CDR1 is SGHRS, CDR2 YFSETQ. With 0 bases clipped from V and 6 bases from J, the junction kept 10 bases outside the gene matches. This CDR3 spans 16 amino acids. Here the CDR3 DNA reads TGCGCCAGCAGCTTGGAGCTGCGGGACAGGGAGAGCGAGCAGTACTTC. This codes for CASSLELRDRESEQYF.

This chain joins TRBV5-1 and TRBJ2-5; 7 bases match TRBD1. V lost 4 bases, J lost 4 bases, and 7 bases stayed unmatched. CDR3 length equals 14 residues. CDR1 SGHRS and CDR2 YFSETQ come from the germline V gene. The chain's CDR3 is CASSTGTARETQYF. The DNA of the CDR3 is TGCGCCAGCAGCACCGGGACAGCCAGAGAGACCCAGTACTTC.

The chain has TRBV27 and TRBJ2-1, with D possibly being TRBD2 (5 bases). The V gene lost 6 bases and the J gene lost 10 bases, with 19 bases spanning the gap. CDR3 length equals 14 residues. Germline lookup yields CDR1 MNHEY and CDR2 SMNVEV (reference sequence). The CDR3 here is CASSPGITWQEQFF. The CDR3 DNA reads as TGTGCCAGCAGCCCCGGGATCACTTGGCAGGAGCAGTTCTTC.

The chain is built from TRBV10-1 and TRBJ2-4; a weak D match, TRBD1 (5 bases). Germline loops: CDR1 WNHNN, CDR2 SYGVQD (reference sequence). This CDR3 comprises 16 residues. V was clipped by 2 bases and J by 3 bases, with 14 bases between them. CDR3 nucleotides: TGCGCCAGCAGTGAGAGGGGTGGATTGGGCAAAAACATTCAGTACTTC. Residues: CASSERGGLGKNIQYF.

The rearrangement joins TRBV5-1 to TRBJ2-7, with 7 bases fitting TRBD1. The V segment lost 7 bases and the J segment 3 bases; nucleotides outside the gene matches: 10. CDR1 and CDR2 (germline): SGHRS, YFSETQ. The CDR3 has 14 amino acids. Here the CDR3 reads CASGSGTVLYEQYF. CDR3 nucleotides: TGCGCCAGCGGATCCGGGACAGTCCTCTACGAGCAGTACTTC.

The CDR3 DNA follows: TGTGCCAGCAGTTTATCGCTCCTAGGGAGCTATGGCTACACCTTC. Its protein product is CASSLSLLGSYGYTF. This rearrangement joins TRBV27 to TRBJ1-2; no firm D call. From germline, CDR1 is MNHEY and CDR2 SMNVEV (reference sequence). V dropped 0 bases and J dropped 4 bases, with 12 bases sitting between them. This CDR3 comprises 15 residues.

This clone was counted between two and nine times. This chain's CDR3 is CASSQYTDSVGNTIYF. CDR3 in DNA: TGTGCCAGCAGCCAATACACGGACTCAGTGGGAAACACCATATATTTT. The J gene is TRBJ1-3, the V gene TRBV5-6; D is uncertain. This CDR3 has 16 residues. Per germline, CDR1 SGHDT and CDR2 YYEEEE. Trimming removed 4 bases at V and 4 bases at J, with 18 bases between.

This rearrangement joins TRBV13 to TRBJ1-2; tentatively, D is TRBD1 (5 bases). This CDR3 contains 14 residues. In germline, CDR1 is PRHDT, CDR2 FYEKMQ (reference sequence). V was pared by 6 bases and J by 8 bases, with 19 bases between. CDR3 sequence (DNA): TGTGCCAGCAGACGCCAGGGTAAATCGTACGGCTACACCTTC. Its translation: CASRRQGKSYGYTF.

The gene calls are TRBV6-4 and TRBJ2-7, with 7 positions matching TRBD2. Trimming took 6 bases from V and 3 from J; bases not matched to a gene: 5. The CDR3 consists of 13 residues. Germline-derived CDR1 and CDR2 are MRHNA and SNTAGT. CDR3 DNA: TGTGCCAGCAGCCTAGGGGAGGGCTACGAGCAGTACTTC. Amino acid sequence: CASSLGEGYEQYF.

In this sample, this clone turned up once. CDR3 bases: TGTGCCAGCAGCCCTACCCCGGGACAGGGAAACAATGAGCAGTTCTTC. Amino acid sequence: CASSPTPGQGNNEQFF. This chain joins TRBV6-2 or TRBV6-3 and TRBJ2-1, with TRBD1 identical over 9 bases. The J segment lost 5 bases and the V segment lost 6 bases, leaving 11 bases of the junction unmatched. This CDR3 comprises 16 residues. Germline lookup yields CDR1 MNHEY and CDR2 SVGEGT.

J is TRBJ2-7 and V is TRBV2; tentative D call: TRBD2 (5 bases). Germline V gene sequence: CDR1 SNHLY, CDR2 FYNNEI. The germline V and J ends were trimmed by 7 bases and 2 bases, with 9 bases remaining between them. The CDR3 sequence is 12 residues long. The CDR3: CASKGGTYEQYF. The DNA for the CDR3 is TGTGCCAGCAAAGGAGGCACCTACGAGCAGTACTTC.

This rearrangement joins TRBV7-3 to TRBJ1-1, with D maybe TRBD1 (5 bases). Trimming removed 5 bases at V and 5 bases at J, with 15 bases between. This CDR3 is built from 14 residues. Germline V gives CDR1 SGHTA, CDR2 FQGTGA. CDR3 loop: CASSQEGVSTEAFF. DNA for the CDR3: TGTGCCAGCAGCCAAGAAGGGGTTTCGACTGAAGCTTTCTTT.

The rearrangement joins TRBV13 to TRBJ2-7, with 9 bases fitting TRBD2. The CDR3 covers 14 residues. Losses at the gene ends were 5 bases for V and 5 bases for J; bases not matched to a gene: 7. Germline loops: CDR1 PRHDT, CDR2 FYEKMQ (reference sequence). The CDR3 sequence is CASSPGLAPHEQYF. The CDR3, as DNA: TGTGCCAGCAGCCCGGGACTAGCTCCCCACGAGCAGTACTTC.

V is TRBV10-2 and J is TRBJ1-4; 7 nucleotides align to TRBD1. Germline V lookup: CDR1 WSHSY, CDR2 SAAADI. The CDR3 covers 13 residues. V lost 4 bases to trimming and J lost 7 bases; unmatched junction nucleotides: 3. The chain's CDR3 is CASSGRGAEKLFF. Written as DNA, the CDR3 is TGCGCCAGCAGTGGCAGGGGGGCTGAAAAACTGTTTTTT.